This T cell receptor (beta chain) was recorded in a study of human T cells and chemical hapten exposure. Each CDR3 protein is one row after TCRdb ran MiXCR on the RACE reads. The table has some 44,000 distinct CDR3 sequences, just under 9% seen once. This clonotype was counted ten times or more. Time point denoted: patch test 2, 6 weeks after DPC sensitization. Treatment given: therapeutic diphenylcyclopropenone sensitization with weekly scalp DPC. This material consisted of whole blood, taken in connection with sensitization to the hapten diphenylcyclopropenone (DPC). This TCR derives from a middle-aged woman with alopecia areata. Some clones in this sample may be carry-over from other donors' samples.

The CDR3 DNA reads TGTGCCAGCAGCCAAGAGGCAGGGGGGCTTCACAATGAGCAGTTCTTC. This translates into CASSQEAGGLHNEQFF. The chain links TRBV4-2 to TRBJ2-1; D perhaps matches TRBD1 (7 bases). The CDR3 loop spans 16 amino acids. Looked up from germline, CDR1 is LGHNA and CDR2 is YNFKEQ. The ends were cut back, 0 bases at V and 5 bases at J, with 14 bases in the middle.